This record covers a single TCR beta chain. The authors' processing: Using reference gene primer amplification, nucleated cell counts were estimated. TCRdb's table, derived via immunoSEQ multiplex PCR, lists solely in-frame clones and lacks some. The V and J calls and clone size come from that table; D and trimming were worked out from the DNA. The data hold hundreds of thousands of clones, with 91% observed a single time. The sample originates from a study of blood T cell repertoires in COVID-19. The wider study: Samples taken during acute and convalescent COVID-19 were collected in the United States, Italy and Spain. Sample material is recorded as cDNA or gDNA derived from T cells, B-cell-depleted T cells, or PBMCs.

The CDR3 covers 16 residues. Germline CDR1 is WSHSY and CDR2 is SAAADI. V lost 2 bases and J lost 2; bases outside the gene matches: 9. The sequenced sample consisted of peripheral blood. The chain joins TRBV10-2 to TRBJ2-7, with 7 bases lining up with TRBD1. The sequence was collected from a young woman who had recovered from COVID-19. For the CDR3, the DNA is TGCGCCAGCAGTGAGCTCGGGACAGTGGCCCCCTACGAGCAGTACGTC. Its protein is CASSELGTVAPYEQYV.